The rows below give T cell receptor beta chains drawn from one sample of a study of PD-1 blockade in mismatch repair-deficient tumors. Clones were sequenced by immunoSEQ multiplex PCR, and TCRdb holds only the in-frame ones, with some missing. The sample includes over 11,000 clones, about nine tenths of them seen just once. These receptors have no identified antigens. This sample comprised cells cultured in vitro, obtained from a patient treated with pembrolizumab. Receptor source: an adult with mismatch repair-deficient cancer. CDR3s include the opening cysteine and the closing phenylalanine or tryptophan. A D gene is named only where the DNA matches it firmly. Where a row states a size, it is once, few, many or the class of an expanded clone; other rows omit it.

V gene	clone size	J gene	D gene	CDR3 length	CDR3 DNA	CDR3 protein
TRBV19	NA	TRBJ1-2	NA	15	TGTGCCAGTAGTATCCGGGATCCCTTAGTCTATGGCTACACCTTC	CASSIRDPLVYGYTF
TRBV20-1	few	TRBJ2-1	NA	11	TGCAGTGTCCGCTCGGAGCGTGGGCAGTTCTTC	CSVRSERGQFF
TRBV27	NA	TRBJ2-1	NA	15	TGTGCCAGCGGTCAGGATGTCTACTCCTACAATGAGCAGTTCTTC	CASGQDVYSYNEQFF
TRBV7-9	NA	TRBJ2-7	TRBD2	19	TGTGCCAGCAGCCCCAGACTAGCGGTCCACCCAGGGGTGACGAACGAGCAGTACTTC	CASSPRLAVHPGVTNEQYF
TRBV11-3	NA	TRBJ2-1	TRBD2	14	TGTGCCAGCAGCTGGGGGAGGGGCCACAATGAGCAGTTCTTC	CASSWGRGHNEQFF
TRBV5-1	NA	TRBJ2-5	TRBD2	16	TGCGCCAGCAGCCTCGGGGGACTAGTAGGCCAAGAGACCCAGTACTTC	CASSLGGLVGQETQYF
TRBV18	NA	TRBJ2-5	NA	14	TGTGCCAGCTCACCCCAAGGGGCTCCGGAGACCCAGTACTTC	CASSPQGAPETQYF
TRBV28	NA	TRBJ1-2	TRBD1	13	TGTGCCAGCAGACGGGACAGGCAATATGGCTACACCTTC	CASRRDRQYGYTF
TRBV2	NA	TRBJ2-7	NA	16	TGTGCCAGCAGTAAAAAAGTGGCAGGGGGGACCCACGAGCAGTACTTC	CASSKKVAGGTHEQYF
TRBV6-5	NA	TRBJ2-7	TRBD2	14	TGTGCCAGCAGGGGGGGGACGGCCGCCCACGAGCAGTACTTC	CASRGGTAAHEQYF
TRBV7-3	once	TRBJ2-3	NA	13	TGTGCCAGCAGCTCACCACTCACAGATACGCAGTATTTT	CASSSPLTDTQYF
TRBV6-5	NA	TRBJ1-2	NA	14	TGTGCCAGCAGTTACTCGGACGGTCACTATGGCTACACCTTC	CASSYSDGHYGYTF
TRBV2	NA	TRBJ2-7	NA	11	TGTGCCAGCAGTCCGAATTACGAGCAGTACTTC	CASSPNYEQYF
TRBV4-1	NA	TRBJ1-1	NA	14	TGCGCCAGCAGGAGAGAGGGGGGTTACACTGAAGCTTTCTTT	CASRREGGYTEAFF
TRBV4-2	NA	TRBJ1-6	NA	12	TGTGCCAGCAGCGAACGGCATTCACCCCTCCACTTT	CASSERHSPLHF
TRBV7-6	NA	TRBJ2-7	TRBD2	16	TGTGCCAGCAGCTTACGACTAGCGGGAGCAGCCAACGAGCAGTACTTC	CASSLRLAGAANEQYF
TRBV30	NA	TRBJ2-7	NA	14	TGTGCCTGGAGTGTTGACAACGGGGCCTACGAGCAGTACTTC	CAWSVDNGAYEQYF
TRBV9	NA	TRBJ2-2	NA	14	TGTGCCAGCAGCCCACGACAATTCACCGGGGAGCTGTTTTTT	CASSPRQFTGELFF
TRBV7-6	NA	TRBJ1-6	NA	14	TGTGCCAGCAGCTTATATGGGGAGGACTCACCCCTCCACTTT	CASSLYGEDSPLHF
TRBV9	NA	TRBJ2-7	TRBD2	13	TGTGCCAGCTGGGGACTAGCGGGCTACGAGCAGTACTTC	CASWGLAGYEQYF
TRBV4-2	NA	TRBJ2-5	NA	15	TGTGCCAGCAGCCCCCAGGGGACCAGGAAGGGGACCCAGTACTTC	CASSPQGTRKGTQYF
TRBV6-5	NA	TRBJ2-2	NA	12	TGTGCCAGCAGTTACAGGGGCGGGGAGCTGTTTTTT	CASSYRGGELFF
TRBV5-1	NA	TRBJ1-2	TRBD1	15	TGCGCCAGCAGTTATTATCCGGGACAGGGGGCTGGCTACACCTTC	CASSYYPGQGAGYTF
TRBV5-8	NA	TRBJ2-4	TRBD1	16	TGTGCCAGCAGCTTAATAGGACAGGGGAAAAAAAACATTCAGTACTTC	CASSLIGQGKKNIQYF
TRBV2	NA	TRBJ2-7	NA	15	TGTGCCAGCATCCATACGGGACGGGGGAGGAACGAGCAGTACTTC	CASIHTGRGRNEQYF